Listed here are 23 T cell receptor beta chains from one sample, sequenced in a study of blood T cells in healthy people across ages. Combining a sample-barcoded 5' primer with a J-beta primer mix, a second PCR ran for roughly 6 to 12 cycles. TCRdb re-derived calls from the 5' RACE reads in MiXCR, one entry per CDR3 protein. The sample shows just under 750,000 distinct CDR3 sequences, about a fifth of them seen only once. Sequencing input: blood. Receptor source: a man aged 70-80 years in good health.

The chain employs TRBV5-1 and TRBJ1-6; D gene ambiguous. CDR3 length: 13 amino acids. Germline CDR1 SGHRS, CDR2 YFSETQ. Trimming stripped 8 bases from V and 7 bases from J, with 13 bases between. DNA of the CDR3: TGCGCCAGTACAAAGACCGAAAATTCACCCCTCCACTTT. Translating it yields CASTKTENSPLHF.

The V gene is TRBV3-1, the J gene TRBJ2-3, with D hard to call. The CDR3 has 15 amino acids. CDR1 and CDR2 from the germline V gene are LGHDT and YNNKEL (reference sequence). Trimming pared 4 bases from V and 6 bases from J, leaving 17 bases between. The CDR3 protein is CASSPGPIIWDTQYF. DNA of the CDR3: TGTGCCAGCAGCCCCGGACCGATTATCTGGGATACGCAGTATTTT.

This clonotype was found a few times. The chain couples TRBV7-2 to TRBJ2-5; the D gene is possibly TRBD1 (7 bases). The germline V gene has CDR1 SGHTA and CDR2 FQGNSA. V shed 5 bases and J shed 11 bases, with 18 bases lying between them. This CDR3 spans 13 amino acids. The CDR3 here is CASSEQGPGEQYF. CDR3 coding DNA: TGTGCCAGCAGCGAACAGGGGCCGGGAGAGCAGTACTTC. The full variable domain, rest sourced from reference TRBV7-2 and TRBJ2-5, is GAGVSQSPSNKVTEKGKDVELRCDPISGHTALYWYRQSLGQGLEFLIYFQGNSAPDKSGLPSDRFSAERTGGSVSTLTIQRTQQEDSAVYLCASSEQGPGEQYFGPGTRLLVL.

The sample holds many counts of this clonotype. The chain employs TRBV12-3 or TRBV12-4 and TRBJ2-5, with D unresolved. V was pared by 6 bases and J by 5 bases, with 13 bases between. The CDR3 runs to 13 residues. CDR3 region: CASSPRALETQYF. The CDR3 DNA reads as TGTGCCAGCAGCCCTAGAGCCTTGGAGACCCAGTACTTC.

CDR3 sequence (DNA): TGTGCCAGCAGTTTTGGGATAAAAGAGACCCAGTACTTC. It codes for CASSFGIKETQYF. The rearrangement joins TRBV12-3 or TRBV12-4 to TRBJ2-5, with D unclear. This CDR3 contains 13 residues. Trimming cost V 3 bases and J 3 bases, with 8 bases left between them.

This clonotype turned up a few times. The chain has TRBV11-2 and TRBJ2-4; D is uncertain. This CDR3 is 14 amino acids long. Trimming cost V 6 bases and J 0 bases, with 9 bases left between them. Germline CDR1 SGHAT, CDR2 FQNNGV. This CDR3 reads CASRPGLAKNIQYF. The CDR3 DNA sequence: TGTGCCAGCAGGCCCGGATTAGCCAAAAACATTCAGTACTTC.

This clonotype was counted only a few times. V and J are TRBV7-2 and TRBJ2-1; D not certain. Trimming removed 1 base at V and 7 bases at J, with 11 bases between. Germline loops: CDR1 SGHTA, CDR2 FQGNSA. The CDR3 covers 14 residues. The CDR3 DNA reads TGTGCCAGCAGCTTAGACCCTAGTTCGAATGAGCAGTTCTTC. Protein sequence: CASSLDPSSNEQFF.

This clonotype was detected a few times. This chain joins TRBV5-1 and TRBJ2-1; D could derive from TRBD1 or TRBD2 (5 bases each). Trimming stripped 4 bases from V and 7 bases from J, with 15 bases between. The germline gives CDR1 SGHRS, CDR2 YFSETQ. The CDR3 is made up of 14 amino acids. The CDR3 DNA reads TGCGCCAGCAGCCCCATTTGGGGCGGGAATGAGCAGTTCTTC. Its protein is CASSPIWGGNEQFF.

The CDR3 is CSAPGHLNTEAFF. Here the CDR3 DNA reads TGCAGTGCTCCGGGACACTTGAACACTGAAGCTTTCTTT. The chain combines TRBV20-1 with TRBJ1-1, with TRBD1 as a possible D gene (6 bases). The CDR3 is made up of 13 amino acids. V lost 5 bases to trimming and J lost 0 bases, with 10 bases between them. CDR1 and CDR2 from the germline V gene are DFQATT and SNEGSKA (reference sequence).

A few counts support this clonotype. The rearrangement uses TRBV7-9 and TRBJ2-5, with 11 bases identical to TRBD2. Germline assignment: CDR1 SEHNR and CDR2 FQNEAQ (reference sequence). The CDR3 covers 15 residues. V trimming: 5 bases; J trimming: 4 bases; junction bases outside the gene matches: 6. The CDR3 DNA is TGTGCCAGCAGCCCCTTCGGACTAGCGGGAGAGACCCAGTACTTC. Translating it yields CASSPFGLAGETQYF.

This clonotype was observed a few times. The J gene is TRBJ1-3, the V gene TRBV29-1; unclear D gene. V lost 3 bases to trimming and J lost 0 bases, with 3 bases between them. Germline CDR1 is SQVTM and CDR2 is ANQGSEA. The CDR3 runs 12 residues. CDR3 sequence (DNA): TGCAGCGTTGAGGCCTCTGGAAACACCATATATTTT. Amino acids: CSVEASGNTIYF.

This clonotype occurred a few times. CDR3 protein: CASSISRGPQETQYF. The CDR3 nucleotides are TGTGCCAGCAGTATTTCCAGGGGGCCCCAAGAGACCCAGTACTTC. This chain links TRBV12-3 or TRBV12-4 with TRBJ2-5; 8 bases are shared with TRBD1. CDR3 size: 15 residues. The J segment lost 1 base and the V segment lost 5 bases, leaving 6 bases of the junction unmatched.

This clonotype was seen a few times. CDR3: CSVEVVTTGTEAFF. In DNA form, the CDR3 reads TGCAGCGTTGAAGTTGTGACGACGGGCACTGAAGCTTTCTTT. This chain links TRBV29-1 with TRBJ1-1, with D hard to call. The CDR3 is 14 residues long. Trimming pared 1 base from V and 4 bases from J, leaving 13 bases between. CDR1 and CDR2 from the germline V gene are SQVTM and ANQGSEA.

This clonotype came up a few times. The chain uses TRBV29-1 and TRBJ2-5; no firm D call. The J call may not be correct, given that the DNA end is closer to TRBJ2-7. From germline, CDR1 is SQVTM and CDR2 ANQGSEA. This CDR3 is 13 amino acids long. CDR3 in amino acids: CSVGDPRTYEQYF. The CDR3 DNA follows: TGCAGCGTTGGGGATCCTCGCACCTACGAGCAGTACTTC.

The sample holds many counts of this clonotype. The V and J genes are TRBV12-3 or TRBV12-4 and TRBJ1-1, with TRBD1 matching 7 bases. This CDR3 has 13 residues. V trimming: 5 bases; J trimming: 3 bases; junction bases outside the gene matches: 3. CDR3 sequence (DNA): TGTGCCAGCAGTCAAACAGGGGACACTGAAGCTTTCTTT. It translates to CASSQTGDTEAFF.

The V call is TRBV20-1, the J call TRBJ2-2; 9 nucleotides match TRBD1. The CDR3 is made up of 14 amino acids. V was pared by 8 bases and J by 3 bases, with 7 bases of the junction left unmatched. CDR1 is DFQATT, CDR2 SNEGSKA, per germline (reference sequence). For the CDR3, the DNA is TGCAGTACCGGGACAGGGCGTTACACCGGGGAGCTGTTTTTT. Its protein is CSTGTGRYTGELFF.

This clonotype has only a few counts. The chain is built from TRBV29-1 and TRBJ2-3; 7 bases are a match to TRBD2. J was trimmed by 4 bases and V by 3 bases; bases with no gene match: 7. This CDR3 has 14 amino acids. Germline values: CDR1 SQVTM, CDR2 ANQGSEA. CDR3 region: CSVDSGLISDTQYF. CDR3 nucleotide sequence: TGCAGCGTTGATTCGGGACTAATTTCAGATACGCAGTATTTT.

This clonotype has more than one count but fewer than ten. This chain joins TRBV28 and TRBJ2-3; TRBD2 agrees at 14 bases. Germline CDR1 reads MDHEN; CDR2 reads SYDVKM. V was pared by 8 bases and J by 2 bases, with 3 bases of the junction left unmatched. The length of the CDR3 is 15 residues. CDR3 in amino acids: CASSGLAGVTDTQYF. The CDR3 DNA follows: TGTGCCAGCTCGGGACTAGCGGGGGTCACAGATACGCAGTATTTT.

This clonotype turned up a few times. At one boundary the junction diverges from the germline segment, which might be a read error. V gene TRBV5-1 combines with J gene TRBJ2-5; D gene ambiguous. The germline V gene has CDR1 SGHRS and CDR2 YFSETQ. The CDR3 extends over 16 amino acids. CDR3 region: CASSLAAKGLSETQYF. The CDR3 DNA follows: TGCGCCAGCAGTTTGGCGGCAAAAGGTCTGTCAGAGACCCAGTACTTC.

The CDR3 protein is CASSLDRLSTDTQYF. CDR3 coding DNA: TGTGCCAGCAGTCTTGACCGTTTGAGCACAGATACGCAGTATTTT. The V and J genes are TRBV7-2 and TRBJ2-3; D not certain. Germline values: CDR1 SGHTA, CDR2 FQGNSA. This CDR3 is 15 amino acids long. V dropped 6 bases and J dropped 0 bases, with 13 bases sitting between them.

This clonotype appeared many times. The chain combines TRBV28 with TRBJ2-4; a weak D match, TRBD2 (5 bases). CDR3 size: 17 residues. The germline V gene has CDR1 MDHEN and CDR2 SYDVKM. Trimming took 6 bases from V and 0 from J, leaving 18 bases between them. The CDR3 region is CASREEGKGLAKNIQYF. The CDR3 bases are TGTGCCAGCAGGGAGGAAGGGAAAGGGCTAGCCAAAAACATTCAGTACTTC.

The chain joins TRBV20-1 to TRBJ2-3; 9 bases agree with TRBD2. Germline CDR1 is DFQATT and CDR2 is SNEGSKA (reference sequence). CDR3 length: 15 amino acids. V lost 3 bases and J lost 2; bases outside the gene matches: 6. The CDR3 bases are TGCAGTGCTAGGGGACTAGCTGAAGACACAGATACGCAGTATTTT. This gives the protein CSARGLAEDTDTQYF.

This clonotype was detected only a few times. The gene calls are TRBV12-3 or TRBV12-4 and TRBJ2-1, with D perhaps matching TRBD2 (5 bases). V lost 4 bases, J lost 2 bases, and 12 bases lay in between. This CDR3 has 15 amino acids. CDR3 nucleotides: TGTGCCAGCAGTTCCCGCGGGCTAGCCTACAATGAGCAGTTCTTC. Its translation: CASSSRGLAYNEQFF.